The present TCR beta chain was sequenced within a study of long-term antiretroviral therapy in people with HIV. Held in samples before DNA extraction were roughly 1-11 million cryopreserved PBMC. V trimming: 5 bases; J trimming: 2 bases; junction bases outside the gene matches: 3. The CDR3 consists of 15 residues. Germline CDR1 KGHSH, CDR2 LQKENI. A v3.0 immunoSEQ assay was performed at survey level. This table comes from immunoSEQ multiplex PCR, and its TCRdb copy is limited to in-frame clones, with some not included. This table holds over 35,000 clones, about 95% found once. V and J are TRBV18 and TRBJ2-2; TRBD1 agrees at 9 bases. The clonotype was recovered from a young man with HIV. The material was unsorted PBMCs, obtained just over 9 years after starting antiretroviral therapy. This CDR3 reads CASSSGQGNTGELFF. The CDR3 DNA is TGTGCCAGCTCATCGGGACAGGGTAACACCGGGGAGCTGTTTTTT.